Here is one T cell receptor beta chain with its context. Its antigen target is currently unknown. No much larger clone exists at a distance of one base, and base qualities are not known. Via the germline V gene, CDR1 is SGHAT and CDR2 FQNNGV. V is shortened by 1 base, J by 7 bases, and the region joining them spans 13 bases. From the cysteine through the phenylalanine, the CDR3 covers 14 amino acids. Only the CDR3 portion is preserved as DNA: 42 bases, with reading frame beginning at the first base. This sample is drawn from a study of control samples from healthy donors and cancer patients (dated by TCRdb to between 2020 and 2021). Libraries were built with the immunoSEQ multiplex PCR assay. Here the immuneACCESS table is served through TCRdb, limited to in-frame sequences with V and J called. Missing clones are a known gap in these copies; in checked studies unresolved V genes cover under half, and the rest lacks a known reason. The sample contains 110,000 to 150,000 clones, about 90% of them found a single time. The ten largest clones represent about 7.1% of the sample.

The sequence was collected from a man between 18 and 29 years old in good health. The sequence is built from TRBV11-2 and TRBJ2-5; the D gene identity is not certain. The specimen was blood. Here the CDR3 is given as CASSLVTSLGTQYF. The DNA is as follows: TGTGCCAGCAGCTTAGTGACGTCGTTAGGGACCCAGTACTTC. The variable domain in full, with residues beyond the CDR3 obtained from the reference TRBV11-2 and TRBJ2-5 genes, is EAGVAQSPRYKIIEKRQSVAFWCNPISGHATLYWYQQILGQGPKLLIQFQNNGVVDDSQLPKDRFSAERLKGVDSTLKIQPAKLEDSAVYLCASSLVTSLGTQYFGPGTRLLVL.